What follows is one T cell receptor (beta chain) and its context. This specimen comes from a study of patients and donors after allogeneic stem cell transplantation. TCRdb ran MiXCR on the RT-PCR reads and lists one entry per CDR3 protein. In the table there are 900,000 to 1,000,000 distinct CDR3 sequences, 18% of which are singletons. The clonotype originates from a human donor who was either an allogeneic HSCT recipient or a stem cell or donor lymphocyte infusion donor (not recorded which). It is not recorded whose cells these are; they may come from a transplant donor. The sample comprised blood, either unsorted or a sorted T cell fraction (not recorded which).

Here the CDR3 DNA reads TGTGCCAGCAGTTTCCGGGTTGGGGGGGAGCTGTTTTTT. It yields the protein CASSFRVGGELFF. The V gene is TRBV27, the J gene TRBJ2-2, with D uncertain. In germline, CDR1 is MNHEY, CDR2 SMNVEV (reference sequence). Deletions cut 3 bases from V and 8 bases from J, with 10 bases between. The CDR3 sequence is 13 residues long.